This TCR beta chain comes out of a study of blood T cell repertoires in COVID-19. Whole-study context: The United States, Italy and Spain supplied acute and convalescent COVID-19 samples. The analysed material was cDNA or gDNA that came from T cells, B-cell-depleted T cells, or PBMCs.

Original data processing: Cell counts per sample came from amplifying reference gene primers. Data came from immunoSEQ multiplex PCR; TCRdb stores just in-frame clones and leaves some out. V and J calls and clone size are copied from that table; D and trimming were computed from the DNA. The sample contains roughly 190,000 clones, roughly 88% of which appear only once. Germline V gene data show CDR1 as SGDLS and CDR2 as YYNGEE. The length of the CDR3 is 14 residues. V lost 2 bases to trimming and J lost 1 base, with 6 bases between them. This chain connects TRBV9 to TRBJ2-2; possible D gene TRBD2, 6 bases. This clonotype originated in a woman aged 40 to 49 who had recovered from COVID-19. The sequenced sample consisted of peripheral blood. CDR3 sequence reads: CASSVRGNTGELFF. CDR3 sequence (DNA): TGTGCCAGCAGCGTGCGGGGGAACACCGGGGAGCTGTTTTTT.